These T cell receptor beta chains were read from a single sample in a study of blood T cell repertoires in COVID-19. Using immunoSEQ multiplex PCR, the repertoire was profiled, and TCRdb retains in-frame clones only, with some absent. Here the sample spans around 170,000 clones, roughly four fifths being singletons. The sample comprised peripheral blood. These TCRs come from a woman aged 70-85 years with COVID-19, enrolled during active disease. The CDR3 runs from the conserved cysteine through the conserved F or W. D genes are given only for firm matches.

v_gene	d_gene	CDR3aa
TRBV7-2	TRBD1	CASSFEPGQGGNEQFF
TRBV28	TRBD1	CASSSSGQGMIGNEQFF
TRBV4-2	.	CASSQGHNNNSPLHF
TRBV25-1	.	CASSESGRSTEAFF
TRBV6-1	.	CASSEGQAGANYGYTF
TRBV28	.	CASSLWGGRKGYTF
TRBV29-1	.	CSVTGGATQYF
TRBV12-3/TRBV12-4	TRBD2	CASSLASGYEQYF
TRBV29-1	.	CSVMRSLSGNTIYF
TRBV19	.	CASSPSGGNTDTQYF
TRBV19	TRBD1	CASSKWGDRAHQPQHF
TRBV5-1	TRBD2	CASSLVLAGVNEQFF
TRBV10-1	.	CASSEFLGYNEQFF
TRBV5-4	TRBD2	CASSSGAGGYGGELFF
TRBV7-2	.	CASSLAATHTGELFF
TRBV6-2/TRBV6-3	.	CASSLRSGSTDTQYF
TRBV2	.	CASSDRATNEKLFF
TRBV29-1	TRBD1	CSVRQGNQPQHF
TRBV19	TRBD2	CASSSTSGRGLEQFF
TRBV5-5	.	CASSFADFTDTQYF
TRBV6-5	TRBD1	CASTGGRGLGYTF
TRBV5-4	TRBD1	CASSFRDRVAGELFF
TRBV28	TRBD1	CASAGQGTNEKLFF
TRBV5-1	TRBD1	CASSRDRGYGTEAFF
TRBV29-1	TRBD1	CSAKEQGSGIYF
TRBV9	TRBD1	CASSVQQGTGELFF
TRBV5-5	TRBD1	CASSRQGSPIISPLHF
TRBV18	.	CASSPPSVPVPTEAFF
TRBV7-8	.	CASSRRGAGESTGELFF